The subject of this entry is one T cell receptor (beta chain). What it recognizes is unknown. cDNA reverse transcribed from extracted RNA served as the sequencing template. Some clones are missing from TCRdb's copy, which holds only in-frame ones; the method was immunoSEQ multiplex PCR. The table includes tens of thousands of clones, roughly 61% detected once. Alopecia areata patients gave lesional scalp punch biopsies and peripheral blood samples. Both CD4+ and CD8+ T cells were separated by sorting PBMCs. This specimen belongs to a study of CD8+ T cells in alopecia areata. For the study at large: It was 6 to 18 months of tofacitinib, and then there were 6 months off drug. Study conclusions and caveats: Scalp lesions, especially in alopecia totalis/universalis, had higher clonality than normal scalp.

CDR3 length: 16 residues. Germline-derived CDR1 and CDR2 are MGHDK and SYGVNS. The V end lost 7 bases, the J end lost 5 bases, and 23 bases lay between the germline ends. The sequencing used CD8+ T cells sorted from blood, collected at week 0. V usage is TRBV25-1 and J usage is TRBJ1-1, with D possibly TRBD1 on 5 matching bases. This TCR derives from a human donor with alopecia areata. The CDR3 DNA follows: TGTGCCAGCACCGAAGTACTCCCGGGACGGGGAACTGAAGCTTTCTTT. It specifies CASTEVLPGRGTEAFF.